Presented here are 4 T cell receptor beta chains from one specimen sequenced in a study of beta chain features in type 1 diabetes (dated by TCRdb to 2017 to 2018). What the work shows at the level of the full study, not this receptor alone: In all four CD4+ subsets, TCRB CDR3 length was moderately but significantly shorter in type 1 diabetes patients.

Libraries were constructed by the immunoSEQ multiplex PCR assay. All of the isolated RNA was reverse transcribed with the High Capacity cDNA Reverse Transcription Kit, so expressed TCRB transcripts were sequenced. TCRdb re-hosts the immuneACCESS table, in-frame sequences only. Its copies lack some clones; in the studies checked, an unresolved V gene accounts for under half of them, and the cause for the rest is not known. For this sample there are around 140,000 clones; roughly 10% appear just once. The top ten clonotypes cover about 0.7% of the sample. These receptors' targets are unknown. The sequenced sample consisted of central memory CD4+ T cells from blood. The receptors were gathered from a man in his thirties or forties with type 1 diabetes.

There are a few counts of this clone. Compared with germline, one end of the junction differs, possibly owing to a read error. The chain carries TRBV5-1 and TRBJ2-7; TRBD1 matches at 7 bases. There are 14 residues in the CDR3. CDR1 and CDR2 (germline): SGHRS, YFSETQ. The CDR3 sequence is CASSSYRGSSEQYF. The CDR3 DNA follows: TGCGCCAGCAGCTCATACAGGGGCTCCTCCGAGCAGTACTTC.

This clone was seen a few times. V is TRBV12-2 and J is TRBJ1-1. TRBV12-2 is a pseudogene segment. The CDR3 contains 16 residues. CDR3 region: CASRFRNGSGNTEAFF. DNA for the CDR3: TGTGCAAGTCGCTTTAGGAATGGGAGCGGAAACACTGAAGCTTTCTTT.

The chain uses TRBV28 and TRBJ2-5; 8 bases map to TRBD1. Trimming cost V 6 bases and J 1 base; bases outside gene matches: 7. This CDR3 spans 15 amino acids. In germline, CDR1 is MDHEN, CDR2 SYDVKM. CDR3 in DNA: TGTGCCAGCAGGGAGGACAGGGATTTCCAAGAGACCCAGTACTTC. As protein: CASREDRDFQETQYF.

This clone was counted between two and nine times. The V and J genes are TRBV7-2 and TRBJ1-4; 8 bases agree with TRBD1. Germline assignment: CDR1 SGHTA and CDR2 FQGNSA. V lost 5 bases and J lost 5; bases outside the gene matches: 4. There are 14 residues in the CDR3. DNA for the CDR3: TGTGCCAGCAGCCTGAGGACAGGGAATGAAAAACTGTTTTTT. It translates to CASSLRTGNEKLFF.